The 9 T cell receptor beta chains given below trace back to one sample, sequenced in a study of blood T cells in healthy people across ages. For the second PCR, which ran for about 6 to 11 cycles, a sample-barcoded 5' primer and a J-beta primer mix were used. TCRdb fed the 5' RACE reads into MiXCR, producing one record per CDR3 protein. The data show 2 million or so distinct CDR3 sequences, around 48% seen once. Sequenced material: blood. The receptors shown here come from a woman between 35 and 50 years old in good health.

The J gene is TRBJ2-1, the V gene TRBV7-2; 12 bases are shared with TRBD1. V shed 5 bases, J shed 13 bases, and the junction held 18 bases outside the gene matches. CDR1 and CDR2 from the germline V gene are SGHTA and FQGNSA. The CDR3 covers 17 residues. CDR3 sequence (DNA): TGTGCCAGCAGCCGATCAGTTGGGGACAGGGGGCTTCTCGGTCAGTTCTTC. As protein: CASSRSVGDRGLLGQFF.

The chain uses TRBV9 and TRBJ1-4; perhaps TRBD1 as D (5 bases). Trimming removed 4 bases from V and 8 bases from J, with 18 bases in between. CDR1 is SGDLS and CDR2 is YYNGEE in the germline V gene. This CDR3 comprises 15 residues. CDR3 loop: CASSPQRLGGEKLFF. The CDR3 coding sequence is TGTGCCAGCAGCCCCCAACGTTTGGGGGGGGAAAAACTGTTTTTT.

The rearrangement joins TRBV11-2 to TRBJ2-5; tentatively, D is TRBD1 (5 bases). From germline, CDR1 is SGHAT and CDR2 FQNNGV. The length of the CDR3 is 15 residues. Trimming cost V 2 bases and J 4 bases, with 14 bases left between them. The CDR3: CASSLYSSQGETQYF. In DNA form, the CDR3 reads TGTGCCAGCAGCTTATACAGCTCGCAGGGAGAGACCCAGTACTTC. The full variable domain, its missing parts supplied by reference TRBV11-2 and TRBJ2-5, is EAGVAQSPRYKIIEKRQSVAFWCNPISGHATLYWYQQILGQGPKLLIQFQNNGVVDDSQLPKDRFSAERLKGVDSTLKIQPAKLEDSAVYLCASSLYSSQGETQYFGPGTRLLVL.

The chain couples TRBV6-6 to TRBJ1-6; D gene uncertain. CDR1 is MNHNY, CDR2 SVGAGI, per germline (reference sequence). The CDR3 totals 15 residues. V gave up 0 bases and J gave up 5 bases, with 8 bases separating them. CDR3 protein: CASSYSMRDNSPLHF. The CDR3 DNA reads TGTGCCAGCAGTTACTCCATGAGGGATAATTCACCCCTCCACTTT.

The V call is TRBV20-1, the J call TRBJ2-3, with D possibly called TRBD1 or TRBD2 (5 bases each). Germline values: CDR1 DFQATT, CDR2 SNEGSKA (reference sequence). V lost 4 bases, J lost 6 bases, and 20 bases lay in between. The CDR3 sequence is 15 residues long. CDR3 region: CSATVKGRSEDTQYF. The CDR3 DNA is TGCAGTGCTACGGTGAAGGGGAGATCCGAGGATACGCAGTATTTT.

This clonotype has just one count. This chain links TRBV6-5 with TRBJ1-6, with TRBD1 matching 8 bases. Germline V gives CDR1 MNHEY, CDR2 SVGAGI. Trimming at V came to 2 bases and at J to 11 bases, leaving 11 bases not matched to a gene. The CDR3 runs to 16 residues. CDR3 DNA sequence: TGTGCCAGCAGTTACCAAGGACAGGGAGGGAAGACACCCCTCCACTTT. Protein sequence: CASSYQGQGGKTPLHF.

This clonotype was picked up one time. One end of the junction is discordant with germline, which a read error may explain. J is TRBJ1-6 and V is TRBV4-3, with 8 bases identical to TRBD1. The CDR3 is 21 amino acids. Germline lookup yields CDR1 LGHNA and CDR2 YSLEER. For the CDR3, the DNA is TGCGCCAGCAGCCAAGAAATCCTTATTAATCGGGACAGGCTTAATAATTCATCCCTCCACTTT. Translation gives CASSQEILINRDRLNNSSLHF.

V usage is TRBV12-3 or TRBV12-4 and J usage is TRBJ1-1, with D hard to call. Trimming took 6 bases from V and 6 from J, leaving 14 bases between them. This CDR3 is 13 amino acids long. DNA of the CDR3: TGTGCCAGCAGCGTAGACGCGCTCTCTGAAGCTTTCTTT. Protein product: CASSVDALSEAFF.

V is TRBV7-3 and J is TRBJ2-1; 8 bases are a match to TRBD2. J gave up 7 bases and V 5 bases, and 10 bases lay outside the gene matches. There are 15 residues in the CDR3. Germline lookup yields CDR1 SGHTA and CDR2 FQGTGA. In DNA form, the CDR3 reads TGTGCCAGCAGCACTGCGGGAGGAGGGAATAATGAGCAGTTCTTC. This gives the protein CASSTAGGGNNEQFF.